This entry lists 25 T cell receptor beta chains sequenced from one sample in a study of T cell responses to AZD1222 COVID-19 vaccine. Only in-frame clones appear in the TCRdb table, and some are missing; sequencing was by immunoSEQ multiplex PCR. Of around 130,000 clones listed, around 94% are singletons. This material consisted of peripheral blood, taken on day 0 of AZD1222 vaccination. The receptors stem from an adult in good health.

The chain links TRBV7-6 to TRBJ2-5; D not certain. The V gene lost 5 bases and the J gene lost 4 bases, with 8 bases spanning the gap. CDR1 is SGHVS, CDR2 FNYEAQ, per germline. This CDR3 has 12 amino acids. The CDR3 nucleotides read TGTGCCAGCAGCCCTGGAGTAGAGACCCAGTACTTC. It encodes CASSPGVETQYF.

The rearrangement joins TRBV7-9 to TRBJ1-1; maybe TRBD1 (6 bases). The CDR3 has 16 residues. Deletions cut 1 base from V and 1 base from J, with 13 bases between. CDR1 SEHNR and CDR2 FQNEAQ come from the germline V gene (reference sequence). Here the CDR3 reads CASSLGRGRGNTEAFF. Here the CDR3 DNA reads TGTGCCAGCAGCTTAGGCCGGGGGCGCGGGAACACTGAAGCTTTCTTT.

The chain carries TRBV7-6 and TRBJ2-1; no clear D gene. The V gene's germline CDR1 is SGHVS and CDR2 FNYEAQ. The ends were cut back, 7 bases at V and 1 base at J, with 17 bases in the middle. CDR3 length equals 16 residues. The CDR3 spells CASTPLGDVSYNEQFF. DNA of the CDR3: TGTGCCAGCACCCCCTTGGGCGATGTGTCCTACAATGAGCAGTTCTTC.

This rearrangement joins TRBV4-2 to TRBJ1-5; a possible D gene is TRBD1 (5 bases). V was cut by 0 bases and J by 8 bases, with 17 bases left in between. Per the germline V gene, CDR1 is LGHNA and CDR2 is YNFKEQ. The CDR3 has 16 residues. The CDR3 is CASSQEGGRGLEPQHF. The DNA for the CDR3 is TGTGCCAGCAGCCAAGAGGGCGGACGGGGCTTAGAGCCCCAGCATTTT.

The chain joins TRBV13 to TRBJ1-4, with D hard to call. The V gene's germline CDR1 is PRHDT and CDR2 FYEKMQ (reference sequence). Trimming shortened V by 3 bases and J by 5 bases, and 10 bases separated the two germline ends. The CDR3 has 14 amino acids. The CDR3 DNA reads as TGTGCCAGCAGCTTTTCTCCTCCCAATGAAAAACTGTTTTTT. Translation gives CASSFSPPNEKLFF.

Here the CDR3 reads CASRGGYEQYF. CDR3 DNA: TGTGCCAGTAGAGGGGGGTACGAGCAGTACTTC. The rearrangement joins TRBV19 to TRBJ2-7; D may be TRBD1 or TRBD2 (6 bases each). The CDR3 is made up of 11 amino acids. Germline CDR1 reads LNHDA; CDR2 reads SQIVND (reference sequence). Between the trimmed V and J ends, which lost 6 bases and 4 bases, there was a span of 7 bases.

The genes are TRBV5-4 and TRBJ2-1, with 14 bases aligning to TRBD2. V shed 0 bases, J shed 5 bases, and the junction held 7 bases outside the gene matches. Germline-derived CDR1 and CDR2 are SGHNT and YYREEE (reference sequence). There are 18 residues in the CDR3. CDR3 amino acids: CASSLGLAGGPGDNEQFF. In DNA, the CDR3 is TGTGCCAGCAGCTTGGGACTAGCGGGAGGGCCGGGGGACAATGAGCAGTTCTTC.

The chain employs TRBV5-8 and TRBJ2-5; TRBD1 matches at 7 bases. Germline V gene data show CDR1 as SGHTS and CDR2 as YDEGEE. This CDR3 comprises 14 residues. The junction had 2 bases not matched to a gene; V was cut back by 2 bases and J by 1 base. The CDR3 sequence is CASSFYRGQETQYF. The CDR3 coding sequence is TGTGCCAGCAGCTTCTACAGGGGCCAAGAGACCCAGTACTTC.

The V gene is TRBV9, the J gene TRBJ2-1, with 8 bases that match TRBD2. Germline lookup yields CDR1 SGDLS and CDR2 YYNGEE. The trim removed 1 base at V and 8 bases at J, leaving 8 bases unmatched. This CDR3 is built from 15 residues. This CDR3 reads CASSVWGREVDEQFF. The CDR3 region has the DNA TGTGCCAGCAGCGTATGGGGGCGGGAGGTCGATGAGCAGTTCTTC.

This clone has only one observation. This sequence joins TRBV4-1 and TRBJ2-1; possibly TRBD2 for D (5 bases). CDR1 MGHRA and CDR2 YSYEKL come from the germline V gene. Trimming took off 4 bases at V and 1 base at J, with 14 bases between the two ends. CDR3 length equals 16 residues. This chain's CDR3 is CASSLRPRDSYNEQFF. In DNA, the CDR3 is TGCGCCAGCAGCCTGCGGCCACGGGATTCCTACAATGAGCAGTTCTTC.

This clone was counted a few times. The CDR3 spells CASSSQRQGNGNQPQHF. The CDR3, as DNA: TGTGCCAGCTCATCCCAGAGACAGGGGAACGGCAATCAGCCCCAGCATTTT. The gene calls are TRBV18 and TRBJ1-5; 8 bases are shared with TRBD1. J lost 2 bases, V lost 5 bases, and 11 bases had no gene match. Germline V gives CDR1 KGHSH, CDR2 LQKENI. The CDR3 sequence is 17 residues long.

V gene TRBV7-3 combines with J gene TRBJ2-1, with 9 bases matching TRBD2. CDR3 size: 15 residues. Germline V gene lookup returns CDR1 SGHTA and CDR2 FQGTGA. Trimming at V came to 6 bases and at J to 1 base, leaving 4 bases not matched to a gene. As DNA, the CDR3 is TGTGCCAGCAGTCCTCTAGCGGGATCCTACAATGAGCAGTTCTTC. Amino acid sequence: CASSPLAGSYNEQFF.

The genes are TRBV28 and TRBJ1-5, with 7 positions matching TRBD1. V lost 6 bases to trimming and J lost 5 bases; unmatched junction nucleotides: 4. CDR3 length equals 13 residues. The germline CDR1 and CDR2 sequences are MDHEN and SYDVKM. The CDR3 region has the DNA TGTGCCAGCAGAACCAGGGGGGATCAGCCCCAGCATTTT. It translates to CASRTRGDQPQHF.

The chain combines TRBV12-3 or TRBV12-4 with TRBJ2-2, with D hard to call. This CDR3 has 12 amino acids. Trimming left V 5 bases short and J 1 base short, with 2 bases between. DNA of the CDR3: TGTGCCAGCAGTATGAACACCGGGGAGCTGTTTTTT. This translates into CASSMNTGELFF.

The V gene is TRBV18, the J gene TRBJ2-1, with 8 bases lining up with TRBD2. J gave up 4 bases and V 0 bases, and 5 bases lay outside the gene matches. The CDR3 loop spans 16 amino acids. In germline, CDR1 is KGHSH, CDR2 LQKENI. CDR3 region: CASSPPGGRRYNEQFF. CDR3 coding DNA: TGTGCCAGCTCACCACCGGGCGGGAGGCGATACAATGAGCAGTTCTTC.

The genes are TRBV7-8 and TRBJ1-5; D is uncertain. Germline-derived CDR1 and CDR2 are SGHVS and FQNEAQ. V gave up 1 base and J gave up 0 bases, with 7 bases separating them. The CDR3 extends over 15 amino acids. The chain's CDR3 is CASSLVPTSNQPQHF. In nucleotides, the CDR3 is TGTGCCAGCAGCTTAGTCCCGACTAGCAATCAGCCCCAGCATTTT. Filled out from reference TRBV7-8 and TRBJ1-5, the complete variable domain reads GAGVSQSPRYKVAKRGQDVALRCDPISGHVSLFWYQQALGQGPEFLTYFQNEAQLDKSGLPSDRFFAERPEGSVSTLKIQRTQQEDSAVYLCASSLVPTSNQPQHFGDGTRLSIL.

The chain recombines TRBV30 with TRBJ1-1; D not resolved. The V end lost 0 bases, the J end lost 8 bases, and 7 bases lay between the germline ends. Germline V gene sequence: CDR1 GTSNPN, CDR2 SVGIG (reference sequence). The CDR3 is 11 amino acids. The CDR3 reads CAWSVRREAFF. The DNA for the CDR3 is TGTGCCTGGAGTGTTCGCCGAGAAGCTTTCTTT. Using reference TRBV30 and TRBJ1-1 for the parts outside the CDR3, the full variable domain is SQTIHQWPATLVQPVGSPLSLECTVEGTSNPNLYWYRQAAGRGLQLLFYSVGIGQISSEVPQNLSASRPQDRQFILSSKKLLLSDSGFYLCAWSVRREAFFGQGTRLTVV.

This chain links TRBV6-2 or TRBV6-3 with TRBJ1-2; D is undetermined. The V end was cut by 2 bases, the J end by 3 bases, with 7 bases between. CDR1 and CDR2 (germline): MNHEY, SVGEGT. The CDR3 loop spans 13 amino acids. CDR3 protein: CASSYRVDYGYTF. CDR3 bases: TGTGCCAGCAGTTACAGGGTGGACTATGGCTACACCTTC.

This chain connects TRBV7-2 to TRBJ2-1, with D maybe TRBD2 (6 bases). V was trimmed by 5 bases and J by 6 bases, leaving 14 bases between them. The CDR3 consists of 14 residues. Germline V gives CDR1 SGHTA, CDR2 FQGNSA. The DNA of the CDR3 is TGTGCCAGCAGCCGGAGGGGAAATAGCAATGAGCAGTTCTTC. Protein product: CASSRRGNSNEQFF.

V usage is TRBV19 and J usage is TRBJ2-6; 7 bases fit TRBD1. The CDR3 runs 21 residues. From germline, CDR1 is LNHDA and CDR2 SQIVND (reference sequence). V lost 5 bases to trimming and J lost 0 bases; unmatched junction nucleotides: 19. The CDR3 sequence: CASSVPRTGRMKASGANVLTF. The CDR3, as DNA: TGTGCCAGTAGTGTACCCCGGACAGGCCGCATGAAGGCCTCTGGGGCCAACGTCCTGACTTTC.

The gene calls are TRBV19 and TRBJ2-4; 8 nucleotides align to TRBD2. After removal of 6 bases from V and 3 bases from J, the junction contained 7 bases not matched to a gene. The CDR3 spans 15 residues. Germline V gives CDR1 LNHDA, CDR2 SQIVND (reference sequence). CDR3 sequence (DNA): TGTGCCAGTAGCGGGGGGGACACCGGCAAAAACATTCAGTACTTC. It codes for CASSGGDTGKNIQYF.

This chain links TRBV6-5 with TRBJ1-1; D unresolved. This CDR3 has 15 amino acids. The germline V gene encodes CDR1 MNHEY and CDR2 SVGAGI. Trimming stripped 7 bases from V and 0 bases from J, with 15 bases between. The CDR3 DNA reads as TGTGCCAGCAATCCTGGACGGGCCGTGAACACTGAAGCTTTCTTT. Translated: CASNPGRAVNTEAFF.

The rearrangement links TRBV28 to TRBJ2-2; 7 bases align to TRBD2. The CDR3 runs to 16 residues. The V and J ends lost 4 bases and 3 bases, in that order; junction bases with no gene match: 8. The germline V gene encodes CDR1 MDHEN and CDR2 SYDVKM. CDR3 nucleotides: TGTGCCAGCAGTTCAAGGACTAGGTGGGACACCGGGGAGCTGTTTTTT. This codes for CASSSRTRWDTGELFF.

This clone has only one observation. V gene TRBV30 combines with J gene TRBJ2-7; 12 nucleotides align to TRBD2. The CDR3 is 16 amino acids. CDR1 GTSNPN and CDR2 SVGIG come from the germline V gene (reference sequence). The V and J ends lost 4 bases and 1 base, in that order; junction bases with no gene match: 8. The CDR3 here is CAWTQRTSGISYEQYF. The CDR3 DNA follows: TGTGCCTGGACCCAAAGGACTAGCGGGATATCCTACGAGCAGTACTTC.

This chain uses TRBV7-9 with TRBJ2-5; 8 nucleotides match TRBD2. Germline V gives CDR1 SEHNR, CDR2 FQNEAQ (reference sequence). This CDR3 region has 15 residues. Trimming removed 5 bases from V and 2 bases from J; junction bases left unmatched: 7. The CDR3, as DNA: TGTGCCAGCAGCCCCCTAGCGGGCCAGCAAGAGACCCAGTACTTC. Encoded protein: CASSPLAGQQETQYF.